A selection of T cell receptor beta chains follows, all from one sample in a study of blood T cells in healthy people across ages. TCRdb re-called the 5' RACE reads with MiXCR, one entry per CDR3 protein. The data hold 550,000 to 650,000 distinct CDR3 sequences, with approximately 30% observed a single time. The sample comprised blood. The source is a woman older than 75 in good health. Both conserved end residues are part of each CDR3. Fields, in order: CDR3 DNA, CDR3 protein, J gene, clone size, V gene, D gene. The D gene is left open where the match is weak. Rows may omit the clone size; those that give it use once, few, many or a size class.

CDR3nt: TGCGCCAGCAGCAAAGACGGAGCGGGGAACACTGAAGCTTTCTTT
CDR3aa: CASSKDGAGNTEAFF
j_gene: TRBJ1-1
abundance: .
v_gene: TRBV5-1
d_gene: .

CDR3nt: TGTGCCAGCACCCCCAGGGCTACCTTTGGCTACACCTTC
CDR3aa: CASTPRATFGYTF
j_gene: TRBJ1-2
abundance: many
v_gene: TRBV12-3/TRBV12-4
d_gene: .

CDR3nt: TGTGCCAGCAGGCCCGGCGGGGGGCTAAATGAAAAACTGTTTTTT
CDR3aa: CASRPGGGLNEKLFF
j_gene: TRBJ1-4
abundance: .
v_gene: TRBV6-5
d_gene: .

CDR3nt: TGTGCTCAACTTAGGGTCAAGCCCAATGAGCAGTTCTTC
CDR3aa: CAQLRVKPNEQFF
j_gene: TRBJ2-1
abundance: many
v_gene: TRBV30
d_gene: .

CDR3nt: TGTGCCAGCAGTGGTCCAGGGGGCTATAATTCACCCCTCCACTTT
CDR3aa: CASSGPGGYNSPLHF
j_gene: TRBJ1-6
abundance: few
v_gene: TRBV27
d_gene: TRBD1

CDR3nt: .
CDR3aa: CASSSSDRHEAFF
j_gene: TRBJ1-1
abundance: few
v_gene: TRBV27
d_gene: .

CDR3nt: TGTGCCAGCAGCGTAGGAGGGGGAGGGACGCAGTATTTT
CDR3aa: CASSVGGGGTQYF
j_gene: TRBJ2-3
abundance: many
v_gene: TRBV9
d_gene: .

CDR3nt: TGTGCCAGCAGCTTGAGACGGCTCACAGATACGCAGTATTTT
CDR3aa: CASSLRRLTDTQYF
j_gene: TRBJ2-3
abundance: many
v_gene: TRBV5-5
d_gene: .

CDR3nt: TGTGCCAGGGGGGGCACTGAAGCTTTCTTT
CDR3aa: CARGGTEAFF
j_gene: TRBJ1-1
abundance: many
v_gene: TRBV25-1
d_gene: .

CDR3nt: TGTGCCATCAGTCCCAGGACAGGGATAAGAGAGACCCAGTACTTC
CDR3aa: CAISPRTGIRETQYF
j_gene: TRBJ2-5
abundance: .
v_gene: TRBV10-3
d_gene: TRBD1

CDR3nt: TGTGCCTGGAGTCTCGGACAGGGGGCTTTTAATGGCTACACCTTC
CDR3aa: CAWSLGQGAFNGYTF
j_gene: TRBJ1-2
abundance: many
v_gene: TRBV30
d_gene: TRBD1

CDR3nt: TGTGCCAGCAGGACAGGGACCGTTCGAGCTTTCTTT
CDR3aa: CASRTGTVRAFF
j_gene: TRBJ1-1
abundance: .
v_gene: TRBV2
d_gene: TRBD1

CDR3nt: TGTGCCAGCAGCGCCTCCGGGAGGGGGGAGCAGTACTTC
CDR3aa: CASSASGRGEQYF
j_gene: TRBJ2-7
abundance: many
v_gene: TRBV9
d_gene: TRBD2

CDR3nt: TGTGCCTGGTCGGACAGGGGGCAAAGTCAGCCCCAGCATTTT
CDR3aa: CAWSDRGQSQPQHF
j_gene: TRBJ1-5
abundance: few
v_gene: TRBV30
d_gene: TRBD1